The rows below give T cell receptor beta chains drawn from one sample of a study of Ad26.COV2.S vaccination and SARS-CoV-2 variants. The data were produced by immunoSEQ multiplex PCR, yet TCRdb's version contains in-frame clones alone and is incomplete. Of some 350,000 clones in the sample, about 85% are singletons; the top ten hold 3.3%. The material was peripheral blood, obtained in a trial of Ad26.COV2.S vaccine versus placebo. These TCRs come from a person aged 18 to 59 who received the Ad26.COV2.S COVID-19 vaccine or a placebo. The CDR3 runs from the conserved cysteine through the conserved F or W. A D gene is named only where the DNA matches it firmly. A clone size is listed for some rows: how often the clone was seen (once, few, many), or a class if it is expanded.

cdr3_nt: TGCAGCGCAAACAGGGTAGGGGGCAATGGCTACACCTTC
cdr3_aa: CSANRVGGNGYTF
v_call: TRBV29-1
d_call: TRBD1
j_call: TRBJ1-2
clone_size: .

cdr3_nt: TGTGCCAGCAGTTCAGGGTATCCGGGATCACCCCTCCACTTT
cdr3_aa: CASSSGYPGSPLHF
v_call: TRBV6-5
d_call: .
j_call: TRBJ1-6
clone_size: many

cdr3_nt: TGCGCCAGCAGCCAAGTGTCTAGGACGAACACCGGGGAGCTGTTTTTT
cdr3_aa: CASSQVSRTNTGELFF
v_call: TRBV4-3
d_call: .
j_call: TRBJ2-2
clone_size: .

cdr3_nt: TGCGCCAGTTTAAGGGGGGAAAATGGACGTAATTCACCCCTCCACTTT
cdr3_aa: CASLRGENGRNSPLHF
v_call: TRBV10-1
d_call: .
j_call: TRBJ1-6
clone_size: .

cdr3_nt: TGCGCCAGCAGTGAGGTTGTGACCTACCCCGCCCTAGGCGAGCAGTACTTC
cdr3_aa: CASSEVVTYPALGEQYF
v_call: TRBV10-2
d_call: .
j_call: TRBJ2-7
clone_size: .

cdr3_nt: TGTGCCAGCAGCTTAGGTCCTAGCGGGGGCTACGAGCAGTACTTC
cdr3_aa: CASSLGPSGGYEQYF
v_call: TRBV7-6
d_call: TRBD2
j_call: TRBJ2-7
clone_size: .

cdr3_nt: TGTGCCAGTAGGACTCCGGGACAGGGATTCAATGAGCAGTTCTTC
cdr3_aa: CASRTPGQGFNEQFF
v_call: TRBV19
d_call: TRBD1
j_call: TRBJ2-1
clone_size: few

cdr3_nt: TGCGCCAGCAGCAACCGGGACAAAAGCTCAGATACGCAGTATTTT
cdr3_aa: CASSNRDKSSDTQYF
v_call: TRBV4-1
d_call: .
j_call: TRBJ2-3
clone_size: .

cdr3_nt: TGCGCCAGCAGGCGGGACGCTGCCTACAATGAGCAGTTCTTC
cdr3_aa: CASRRDAAYNEQFF
v_call: TRBV5-1
d_call: .
j_call: TRBJ2-1
clone_size: .

cdr3_nt: TGCGCCAGCAGCCAAGAAATGGGGTATGGCTACACCTTC
cdr3_aa: CASSQEMGYGYTF
v_call: TRBV4-3
d_call: .
j_call: TRBJ1-2
clone_size: .

cdr3_nt: TGCGCCAGCAGCCGAAACGCCCCGGGACTAGCGGGAGGGTACCCCTACAATGAGCAGTTCTTC
cdr3_aa: CASSRNAPGLAGGYPYNEQFF
v_call: TRBV5-1
d_call: TRBD2
j_call: TRBJ2-1
clone_size: .

cdr3_nt: TGTGCCTGGGCGACTAGCGGGGGAGAAGAGACCCAGTACTTC
cdr3_aa: CAWATSGGEETQYF
v_call: TRBV30
d_call: TRBD2
j_call: TRBJ2-5
clone_size: .

cdr3_nt: TGTGCCATCACCAGCGGGACTAGCTCTTACGAGCAGTACTTC
cdr3_aa: CAITSGTSSYEQYF
v_call: TRBV10-3
d_call: TRBD2
j_call: TRBJ2-7
clone_size: .

cdr3_nt: TGTGCCAGCAGCCAGGGACAGGGAATAGCCAAAAACATTCAGTACTTC
cdr3_aa: CASSQGQGIAKNIQYF
v_call: TRBV7-9
d_call: TRBD1
j_call: TRBJ2-4
clone_size: .

cdr3_nt: TGTGCCACCAGCAGTAATAGCGGCCCGTACAATGAGCAGTTCTTC
cdr3_aa: CATSSNSGPYNEQFF
v_call: TRBV15
d_call: .
j_call: TRBJ2-1
clone_size: .

cdr3_nt: TGTGCCAGCAGCCAGAGCGGGAGGGTCAATGAGCAGTTCTTC
cdr3_aa: CASSQSGRVNEQFF
v_call: TRBV5-5
d_call: TRBD2
j_call: TRBJ2-1
clone_size: .

cdr3_nt: TGTGCCAGCAGCCCAAGGGGACAGGGGGCCGGTACGCAGTATTTT
cdr3_aa: CASSPRGQGAGTQYF
v_call: TRBV9
d_call: TRBD1
j_call: TRBJ2-3
clone_size: .

cdr3_nt: TGTGCCAGCTCACCCGCTGGAGCCAATTCACCCCTCCACTTT
cdr3_aa: CASSPAGANSPLHF
v_call: TRBV18
d_call: .
j_call: TRBJ1-6
clone_size: .

cdr3_nt: TGTGCCAGCAGCTTCAGTACGACAGGGTACTACGAGCAGTACTTC
cdr3_aa: CASSFSTTGYYEQYF
v_call: TRBV11-2
d_call: TRBD1
j_call: TRBJ2-7
clone_size: .

cdr3_nt: TGTGCCAGCTCACCACCGACAACAGATCAAGAGACCCAGTACTTC
cdr3_aa: CASSPPTTDQETQYF
v_call: TRBV18
d_call: .
j_call: TRBJ2-5
clone_size: .

cdr3_nt: TGTGCCAGCAGCTTAGAGTCTGGGACGGAGTTCTTC
cdr3_aa: CASSLESGTEFF
v_call: TRBV7-2
d_call: .
j_call: TRBJ2-1
clone_size: .

cdr3_nt: TGCAGTGCTAGAGAAGACAATGAGCAGTTCTTC
cdr3_aa: CSAREDNEQFF
v_call: TRBV20-1
d_call: .
j_call: TRBJ2-1
clone_size: .

cdr3_nt: TGCGCCAGCCAGCCTGGAGTAGTTGACACCGGGGAGCTGTTTTTT
cdr3_aa: CASQPGVVDTGELFF
v_call: TRBV4-1
d_call: .
j_call: TRBJ2-2
clone_size: .

cdr3_nt: TGTGCCAGCAGCAGGGACAGGAACACCGGGGAGCTGTTTTTT
cdr3_aa: CASSRDRNTGELFF
v_call: TRBV7-2
d_call: TRBD1
j_call: TRBJ2-2
clone_size: .

cdr3_nt: TGTGCCAGCAGCTTGGCCCAGGGCCCAGAGACCCAGTACTTC
cdr3_aa: CASSLAQGPETQYF
v_call: TRBV5-4
d_call: .
j_call: TRBJ2-5
clone_size: .

cdr3_nt: TGTGCCAGCAGCCTTCCGAGGGGGCAGAGCTCCTATAATTCACCCCTCCACTTT
cdr3_aa: CASSLPRGQSSYNSPLHF
v_call: TRBV6-2/TRBV6-3
d_call: TRBD1
j_call: TRBJ1-6
clone_size: .

cdr3_nt: TGTGCCAGCAGTTCCGCTCGACAGGGCTCCTATAATTCACCCCTCCACTTT
cdr3_aa: CASSSARQGSYNSPLHF
v_call: TRBV6-2/TRBV6-3
d_call: TRBD1
j_call: TRBJ1-6
clone_size: .

cdr3_nt: TGTGCCAGCAGTTACTCGAGTAGCGGGGCCTACGAGCAGTACTTC
cdr3_aa: CASSYSSSGAYEQYF
v_call: TRBV6-5
d_call: TRBD2
j_call: TRBJ2-7
clone_size: .

cdr3_nt: TGTGCCAGCAGCGCTCCGGGACTAGCGGGCGATGAGCAGTTCTTC
cdr3_aa: CASSAPGLAGDEQFF
v_call: TRBV6-2/TRBV6-3
d_call: TRBD2
j_call: TRBJ2-1
clone_size: .

cdr3_nt: TGTGCCAGCAGCTTAGTCGGCGAGGCCATCAAAACTAGCTCCTACGAGCAGTACTTC
cdr3_aa: CASSLVGEAIKTSSYEQYF
v_call: TRBV7-8
d_call: .
j_call: TRBJ2-7
clone_size: once

cdr3_nt: TGTGCCAGCTCACCACCGGGGCTCTTACTAGCGATCAACAATGAGCAGTTCTTC
cdr3_aa: CASSPPGLLLAINNEQFF
v_call: TRBV18
d_call: TRBD2
j_call: TRBJ2-1
clone_size: .

cdr3_nt: TGTGCCAGCAGGGGTAGCGGTAACTACGAGCAGTACTTC
cdr3_aa: CASRGSGNYEQYF
v_call: TRBV28
d_call: .
j_call: TRBJ2-7
clone_size: .

cdr3_nt: TGTGCCAGCAGTTACTCGGGCAATGAGCAGTTCTTC
cdr3_aa: CASSYSGNEQFF
v_call: TRBV6-5
d_call: .
j_call: TRBJ2-1
clone_size: .

cdr3_nt: TGTGCCAGCAGCAAAAGGTCACGCCCGGGAGGGACCTTCACCGGGGAGCTGTTTTTT
cdr3_aa: CASSKRSRPGGTFTGELFF
v_call: TRBV21-1
d_call: .
j_call: TRBJ2-2
clone_size: .

cdr3_nt: TGTGCCACCAGTAGTAGGGACGAACAGTACCAAGAGACCCAGTACTTC
cdr3_aa: CATSSRDEQYQETQYF
v_call: TRBV24-1
d_call: .
j_call: TRBJ2-5
clone_size: .

cdr3_nt: TGTGCCAGCAGCTTAGACGGACACTCTGGAAACACCATATATTTT
cdr3_aa: CASSLDGHSGNTIYF
v_call: TRBV9
d_call: .
j_call: TRBJ1-3
clone_size: .

cdr3_nt: TGTGCCAGCAGCCAAGCTCAGAGTGAAGCTTTCTTT
cdr3_aa: CASSQAQSEAFF
v_call: TRBV3-1/TRBV3-2
d_call: .
j_call: TRBJ1-1
clone_size: once

cdr3_nt: TGTGCCAGCAGCCCACAGGTAAATGAGCAGTTCTTC
cdr3_aa: CASSPQVNEQFF
v_call: TRBV11-2
d_call: .
j_call: TRBJ2-1
clone_size: .

cdr3_nt: TGTGCCAGCTCAGCGACTAGCGGTCGGGATACGCAGTATTTT
cdr3_aa: CASSATSGRDTQYF
v_call: TRBV18
d_call: TRBD2
j_call: TRBJ2-3
clone_size: .

cdr3_nt: TGTGCCAGCAGCTTAGCCCCTTTCCGGGGGAAGTTAAATCAGCCCCAGCATTTT
cdr3_aa: CASSLAPFRGKLNQPQHF
v_call: TRBV7-9
d_call: .
j_call: TRBJ1-5
clone_size: .

cdr3_nt: TGTGCCAGCAGCGGTAGCGGGAGGGGTTACGAGCAGTACTTC
cdr3_aa: CASSGSGRGYEQYF
v_call: TRBV7-2
d_call: TRBD2
j_call: TRBJ2-7
clone_size: .

cdr3_nt: TGTGCCAGCAGCCAGACTAGTGAGGAGACCCAGTACTTC
cdr3_aa: CASSQTSEETQYF
v_call: TRBV3-1/TRBV3-2
d_call: .
j_call: TRBJ2-5
clone_size: .

cdr3_nt: TGTGCCAGCAGAACCCTAGCGGGAGGGCTCGCAGATACGCAGTATTTT
cdr3_aa: CASRTLAGGLADTQYF
v_call: TRBV27
d_call: TRBD2
j_call: TRBJ2-3
clone_size: .

cdr3_nt: TGTGCCAGCAGTCGACAGGGCCCTAATGAAAAACTGTTTTTT
cdr3_aa: CASSRQGPNEKLFF
v_call: TRBV27
d_call: TRBD1
j_call: TRBJ1-4
clone_size: few

cdr3_nt: TGTGCCAGCTCCCCAGGGGGGGGAGATCAGCCCCAGCATTTT
cdr3_aa: CASSPGGGDQPQHF
v_call: TRBV18
d_call: TRBD1
j_call: TRBJ1-5
clone_size: once

cdr3_nt: TGTGCCAGCAGTTCGTGGCAGGTTAGAAACACTGAAGCTTTCTTT
cdr3_aa: CASSSWQVRNTEAFF
v_call: TRBV27
d_call: .
j_call: TRBJ1-1
clone_size: .

cdr3_nt: TGTGCCAGCAGCTTTGCAACGGGAGACAATGAGCAGTTCTTC
cdr3_aa: CASSFATGDNEQFF
v_call: TRBV5-8
d_call: .
j_call: TRBJ2-1
clone_size: .

cdr3_nt: TGTGCCAGTAGAAGCCGGGACGGTGGTAACACCATATATTTT
cdr3_aa: CASRSRDGGNTIYF
v_call: TRBV19
d_call: .
j_call: TRBJ1-3
clone_size: once

cdr3_nt: TGCGCCAGCAGCCCCGGAACCGGGGGAGATACGCAGTATTTT
cdr3_aa: CASSPGTGGDTQYF
v_call: TRBV5-1
d_call: .
j_call: TRBJ2-3
clone_size: .

cdr3_nt: TGTGCCTGGAGCCCAGGGGGGGGCAGATCGGAGACCCAGTACTTC
cdr3_aa: CAWSPGGGRSETQYF
v_call: TRBV30
d_call: .
j_call: TRBJ2-5
clone_size: once

cdr3_nt: TGTGCCAGCAGAACCCCGGGACAGAGGAACACTGAAGCTTTCTTT
cdr3_aa: CASRTPGQRNTEAFF
v_call: TRBV6-5
d_call: TRBD1
j_call: TRBJ1-1
clone_size: .

cdr3_nt: TGTGCCAGCAGCTTAGACCTAGCGGGAGGCACAGATACGCAGTATTTT
cdr3_aa: CASSLDLAGGTDTQYF
v_call: TRBV7-2
d_call: TRBD2
j_call: TRBJ2-3
clone_size: .

cdr3_nt: TGTGCCAGCAGTGAAGGGACAGCGGTCAATGAGCAGTTCTTC
cdr3_aa: CASSEGTAVNEQFF
v_call: TRBV6-1
d_call: .
j_call: TRBJ2-1
clone_size: few